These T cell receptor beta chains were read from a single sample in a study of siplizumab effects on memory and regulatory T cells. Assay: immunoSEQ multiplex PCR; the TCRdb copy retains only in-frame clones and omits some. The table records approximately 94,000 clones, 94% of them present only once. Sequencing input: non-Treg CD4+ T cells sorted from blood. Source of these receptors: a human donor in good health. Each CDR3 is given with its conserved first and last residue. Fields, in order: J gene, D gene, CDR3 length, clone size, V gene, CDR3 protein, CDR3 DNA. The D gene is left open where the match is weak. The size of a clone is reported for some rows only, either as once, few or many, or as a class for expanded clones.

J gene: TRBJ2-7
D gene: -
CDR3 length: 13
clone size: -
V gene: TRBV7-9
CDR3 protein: CASSLQVSHEQYF
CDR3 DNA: TGTGCCAGCAGCCTGCAAGTGAGTCACGAGCAGTACTTC

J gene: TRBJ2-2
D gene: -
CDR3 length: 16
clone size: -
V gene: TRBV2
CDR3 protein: CASSEQETRLTGELFF
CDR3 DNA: TGTGCCAGCAGTGAACAAGAGACTAGACTCACCGGGGAGCTGTTTTTT

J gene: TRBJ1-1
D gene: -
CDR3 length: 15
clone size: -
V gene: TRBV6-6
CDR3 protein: CASSAGSSMDTEAFF
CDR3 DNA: TGTGCCAGCAGTGCGGGGAGCTCCATGGACACTGAAGCTTTCTTT

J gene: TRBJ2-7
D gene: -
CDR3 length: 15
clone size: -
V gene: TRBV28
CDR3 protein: CASTELGKGSNEQYF
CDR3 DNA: TGTGCCAGCACCGAACTAGGAAAGGGCTCTAACGAGCAGTACTTC

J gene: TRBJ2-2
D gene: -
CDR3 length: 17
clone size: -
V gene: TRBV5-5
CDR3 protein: CASSLTPGPFISGELFF
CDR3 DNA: TGTGCCAGCAGCTTGACGCCGGGACCATTTATTTCTGGGGAGCTGTTTTTT

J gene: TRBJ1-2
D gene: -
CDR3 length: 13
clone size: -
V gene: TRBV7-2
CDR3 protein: CASSLQGNDGYTF
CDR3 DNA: TGTGCCAGCAGCTTACAGGGAAACGATGGCTACACCTTC

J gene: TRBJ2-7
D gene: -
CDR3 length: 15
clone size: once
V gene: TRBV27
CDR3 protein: CASRLDSGGAYEQYF
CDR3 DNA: TGTGCCAGCCGCCTCGACAGTGGAGGAGCCTACGAGCAGTACTTC

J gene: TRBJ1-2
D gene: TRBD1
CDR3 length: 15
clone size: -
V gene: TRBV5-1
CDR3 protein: CASSLEGANNYGYTF
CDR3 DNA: TGCGCCAGCAGCTTGGAGGGGGCGAATAACTATGGCTACACCTTC

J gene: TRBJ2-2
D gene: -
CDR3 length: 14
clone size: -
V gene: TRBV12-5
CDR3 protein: CASGLPRGSGELFF
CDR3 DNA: TGTGCTAGTGGTTTGCCAAGAGGTTCCGGGGAGCTGTTTTTT

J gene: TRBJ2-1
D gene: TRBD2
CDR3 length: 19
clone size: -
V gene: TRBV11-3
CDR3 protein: CASSRQGGLAEGSYNEQFF
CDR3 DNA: TGTGCCAGCAGCCGACAGGGGGGACTAGCGGAGGGGTCCTACAATGAGCAGTTCTTC

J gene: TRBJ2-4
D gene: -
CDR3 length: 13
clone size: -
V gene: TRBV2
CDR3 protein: CASSVEGKNIQYF
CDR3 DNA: TGTGCCAGCAGTGTAGAGGGCAAAAACATTCAGTACTTC

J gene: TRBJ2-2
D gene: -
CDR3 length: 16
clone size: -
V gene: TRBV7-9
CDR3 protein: CASSSTTPQPTGELFF
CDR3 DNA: TGTGCCAGCAGCTCAACAACCCCACAACCGACCGGGGAGCTGTTTTTT

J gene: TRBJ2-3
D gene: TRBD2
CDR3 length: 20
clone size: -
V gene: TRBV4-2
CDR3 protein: CASSQRTSGILVVPTDTQYF
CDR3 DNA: TGTGCCAGCAGCCAAAGGACTAGCGGGATCCTCGTAGTCCCCACAGATACGCAGTATTTT

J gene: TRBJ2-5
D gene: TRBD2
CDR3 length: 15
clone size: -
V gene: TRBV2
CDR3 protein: CASSEYGTRAETQYF
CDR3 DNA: TGTGCCAGCAGCGAGTACGGGACTAGGGCGGAGACCCAGTACTTC

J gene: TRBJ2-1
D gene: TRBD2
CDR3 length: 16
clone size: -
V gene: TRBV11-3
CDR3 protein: CASSLGLAGTYNEQFF
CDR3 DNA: TGTGCCAGTTCCCTCGGGCTAGCGGGGACCTACAATGAGCAGTTCTTC

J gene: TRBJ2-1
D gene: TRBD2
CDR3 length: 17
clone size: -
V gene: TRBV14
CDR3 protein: CASSQAKRTSGIVEQFF
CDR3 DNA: TGTGCCAGCAGCCAAGCGAAAAGGACTAGCGGGATTGTTGAGCAGTTCTTC

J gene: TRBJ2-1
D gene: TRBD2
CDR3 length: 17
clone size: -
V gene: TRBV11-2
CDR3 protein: CASSPFLGSGSGDEQFF
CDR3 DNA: TGTGCCAGCAGCCCTTTTTTGGGTAGCGGGAGTGGGGATGAGCAGTTCTTC

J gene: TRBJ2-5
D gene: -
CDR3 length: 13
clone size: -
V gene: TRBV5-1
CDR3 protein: CASSRDTQETQYF
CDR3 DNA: TGCGCCAGCAGCCGGGACACCCAAGAGACCCAGTACTTC

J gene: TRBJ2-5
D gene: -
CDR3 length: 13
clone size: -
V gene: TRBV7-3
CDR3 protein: CASSATVQETQYF
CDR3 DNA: TGTGCCAGCAGCGCGACGGTCCAAGAGACCCAGTACTTC

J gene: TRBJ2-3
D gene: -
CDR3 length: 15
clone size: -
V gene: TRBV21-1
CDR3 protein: CASRQEKPSTDTQYF
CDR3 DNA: TGTGCCAGCAGGCAGGAGAAACCTAGCACAGATACGCAGTATTTT

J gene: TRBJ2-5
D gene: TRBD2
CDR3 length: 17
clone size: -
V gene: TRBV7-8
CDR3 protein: CASRSGTSGRAGETQYF
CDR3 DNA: TGTGCCAGCAGGTCCGGGACTAGCGGGAGGGCTGGCGAGACCCAGTACTTC

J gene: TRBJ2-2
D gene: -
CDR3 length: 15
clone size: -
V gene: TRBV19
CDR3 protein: CASSITNRATGELFF
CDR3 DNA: TGTGCCAGTAGTATAACTAACAGGGCTACCGGGGAGCTGTTTTTT

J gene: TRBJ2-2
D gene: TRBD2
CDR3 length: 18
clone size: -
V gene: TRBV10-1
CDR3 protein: CASSGGTSGRASTGELFF
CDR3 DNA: TGCGCCAGCAGTGGCGGGACTAGCGGGAGAGCGAGCACCGGGGAGCTGTTTTTT

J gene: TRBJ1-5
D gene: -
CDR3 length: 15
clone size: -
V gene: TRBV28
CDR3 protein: CASISIGLGQQPQHF
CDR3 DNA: TGTGCCAGCATATCTATTGGTCTTGGGCAACAGCCCCAGCATTTT

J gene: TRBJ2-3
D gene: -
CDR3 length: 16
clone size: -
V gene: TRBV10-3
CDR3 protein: CAISDRGGLGTDTQYF
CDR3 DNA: TGTGCCATCAGTGATAGGGGGGGGCTCGGCACAGATACGCAGTATTTT

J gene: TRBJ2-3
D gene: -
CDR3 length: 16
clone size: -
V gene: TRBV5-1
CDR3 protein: CASSLSPSASTDTQYF
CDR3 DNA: TGCGCCAGCAGCTTGAGTCCTAGCGCTTCCACAGATACGCAGTATTTT

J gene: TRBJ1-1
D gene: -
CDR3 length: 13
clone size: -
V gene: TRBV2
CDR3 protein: CASTKGQNTEAFF
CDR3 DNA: TGTGCCAGCACCAAAGGACAGAACACTGAAGCTTTCTTT

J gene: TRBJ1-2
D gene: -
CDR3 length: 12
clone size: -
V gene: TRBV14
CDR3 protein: CASSQARGGYTF
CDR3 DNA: TGTGCCAGCAGCCAAGCGCGGGGTGGCTACACCTTC

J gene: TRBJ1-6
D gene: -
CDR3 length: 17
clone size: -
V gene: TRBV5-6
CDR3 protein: CASSTRTAVRLNSPLHF
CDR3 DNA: TGTGCCAGCAGCACCCGGACAGCCGTTCGACTTAATTCACCCCTCCACTTT

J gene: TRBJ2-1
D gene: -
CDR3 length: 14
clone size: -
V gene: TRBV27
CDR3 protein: CASSLKVRVGEQFF
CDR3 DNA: TGTGCCAGCAGTCTAAAGGTCCGGGTCGGTGAGCAGTTCTTC

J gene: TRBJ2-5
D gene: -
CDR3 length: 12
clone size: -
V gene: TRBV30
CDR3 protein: CAWNGEKETQYF
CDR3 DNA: TGTGCCTGGAATGGGGAGAAAGAGACCCAGTACTTC

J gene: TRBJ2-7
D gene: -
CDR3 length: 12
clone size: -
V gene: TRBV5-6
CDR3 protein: CASSFRAYEQYF
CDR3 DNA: TGTGCCAGCAGCTTCCGCGCGTACGAGCAGTACTTC

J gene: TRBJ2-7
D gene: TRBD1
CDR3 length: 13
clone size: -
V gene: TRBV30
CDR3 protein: CAWGQGARYEQYF
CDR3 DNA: TGTGCCTGGGGACAGGGGGCTAGGTACGAGCAGTACTTC

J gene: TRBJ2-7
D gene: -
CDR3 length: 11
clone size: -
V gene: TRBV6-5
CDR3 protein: CASTRADEQYF
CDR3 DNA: TGTGCCAGCACCAGGGCTGACGAGCAGTACTTC

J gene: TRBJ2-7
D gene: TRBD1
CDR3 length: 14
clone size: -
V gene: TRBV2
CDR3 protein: CASRGTGPPDEQYF
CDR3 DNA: TGTGCCAGCAGGGGGACAGGCCCACCGGACGAGCAGTACTTC

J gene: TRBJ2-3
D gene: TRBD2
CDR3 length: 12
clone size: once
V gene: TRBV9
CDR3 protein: CASSREGRTQYF
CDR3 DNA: TGTGCCAGCTCCCGGGAGGGCCGTACGCAGTATTTT

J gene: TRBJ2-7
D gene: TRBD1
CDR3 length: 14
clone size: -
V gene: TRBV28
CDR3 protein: CASSLDRALREQYF
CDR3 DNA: TGTGCCAGCAGTTTGGACAGGGCCTTGAGGGAGCAGTACTTC

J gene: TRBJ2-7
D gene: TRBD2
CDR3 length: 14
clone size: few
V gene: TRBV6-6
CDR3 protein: CASSSPSGTYEQYF
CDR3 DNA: TGTGCCAGCAGCTCTCCTAGCGGAACATACGAGCAGTACTTC

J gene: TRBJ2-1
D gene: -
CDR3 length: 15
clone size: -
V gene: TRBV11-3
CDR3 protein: CASSSTRSSYNEQFF
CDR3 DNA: TGTGCCAGCAGCTCCACTCGGAGCTCCTACAATGAGCAGTTCTTC

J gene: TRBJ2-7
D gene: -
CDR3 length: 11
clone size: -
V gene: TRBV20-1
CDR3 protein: CSAVASYEQYF
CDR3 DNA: TGCAGTGCTGTAGCATCCTACGAGCAGTACTTC

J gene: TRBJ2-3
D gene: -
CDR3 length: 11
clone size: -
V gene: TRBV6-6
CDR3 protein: CASSQRDTQYF
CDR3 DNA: TGTGCCAGCAGTCAGAGGGATACGCAGTATTTT

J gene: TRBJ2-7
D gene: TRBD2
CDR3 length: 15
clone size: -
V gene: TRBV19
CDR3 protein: CASSIVGGSVYEQYF
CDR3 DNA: TGTGCCAGTAGTATTGTGGGGGGGAGTGTCTACGAGCAGTACTTC

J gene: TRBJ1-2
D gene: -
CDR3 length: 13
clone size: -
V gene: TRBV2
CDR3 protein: CASSLDRHYGYTF
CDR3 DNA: TGTGCCAGCAGTCTAGACAGGCACTATGGCTACACCTTC

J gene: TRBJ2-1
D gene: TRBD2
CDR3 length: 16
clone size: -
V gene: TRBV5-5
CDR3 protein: CASSVLTSGRLNEQFF
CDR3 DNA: TGTGCCAGCAGCGTCCTGACTAGCGGGAGATTGAATGAGCAGTTCTTC

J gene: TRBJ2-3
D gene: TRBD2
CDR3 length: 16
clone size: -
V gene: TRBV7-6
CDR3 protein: CASSLASASGRDTQYF
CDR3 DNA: TGTGCCAGCAGCTTAGCGTCGGCTAGCGGAAGAGATACGCAGTATTTT

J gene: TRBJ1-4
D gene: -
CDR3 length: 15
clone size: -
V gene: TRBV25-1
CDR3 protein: CASSEAGRGEEKLFF
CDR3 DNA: TGTGCCAGCAGTGAAGCCGGCAGGGGAGAGGAAAAACTGTTTTTT

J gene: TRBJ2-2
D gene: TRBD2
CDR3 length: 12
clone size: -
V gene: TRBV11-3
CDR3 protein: CASRGRAGELFF
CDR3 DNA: TGTGCCAGCAGAGGGAGGGCCGGGGAGCTGTTTTTT

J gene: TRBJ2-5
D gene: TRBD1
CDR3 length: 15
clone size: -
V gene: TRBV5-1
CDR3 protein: CASSLRGTGQETQYF
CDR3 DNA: TGCGCCAGCAGCTTGAGAGGGACAGGGCAAGAGACCCAGTACTTC

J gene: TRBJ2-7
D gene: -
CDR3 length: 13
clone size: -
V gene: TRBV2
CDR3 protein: CASSDRGRSEQYF
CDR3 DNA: TGTGCCAGCAGTGACAGGGGTCGTAGCGAGCAGTACTTC

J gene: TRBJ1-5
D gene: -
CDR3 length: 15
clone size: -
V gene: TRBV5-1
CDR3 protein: CASSSDGAYYQPQHF
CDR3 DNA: TGCGCCAGCAGCTCCGACGGGGCTTATTATCAGCCCCAGCATTTT